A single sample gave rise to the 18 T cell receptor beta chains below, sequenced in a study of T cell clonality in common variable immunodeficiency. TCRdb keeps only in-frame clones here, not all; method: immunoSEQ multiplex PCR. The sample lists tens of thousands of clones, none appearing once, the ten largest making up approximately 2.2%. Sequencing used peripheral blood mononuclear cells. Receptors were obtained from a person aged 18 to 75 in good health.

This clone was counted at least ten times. The CDR3: CASSFTLNTEAFF. The sequenced CDR3 bases are TGTGCCAGCAGCTTTACATTGAACACTGAA. The rearrangement uses TRBV5-6 and TRBJ1-1; D gene ambiguous. The read halts 3 residues ahead of the CDR3 end, with the missing end drawn from the germline J gene. The CDR3 contains 13 residues. Trimming left V 2 bases short and J 0 bases short, with 5 bases between. Germline CDR1 is SGHDT and CDR2 is YYEEEE.

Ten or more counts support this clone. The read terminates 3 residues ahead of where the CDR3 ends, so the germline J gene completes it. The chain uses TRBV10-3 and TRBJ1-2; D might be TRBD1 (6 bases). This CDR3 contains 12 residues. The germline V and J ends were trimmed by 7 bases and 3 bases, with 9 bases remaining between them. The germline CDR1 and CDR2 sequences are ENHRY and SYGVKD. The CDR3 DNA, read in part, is TGTGCCATCAAGGGGGGGGACTATGGC. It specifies CAIKGGDYG. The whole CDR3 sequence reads CAIKGGDYGYTF.

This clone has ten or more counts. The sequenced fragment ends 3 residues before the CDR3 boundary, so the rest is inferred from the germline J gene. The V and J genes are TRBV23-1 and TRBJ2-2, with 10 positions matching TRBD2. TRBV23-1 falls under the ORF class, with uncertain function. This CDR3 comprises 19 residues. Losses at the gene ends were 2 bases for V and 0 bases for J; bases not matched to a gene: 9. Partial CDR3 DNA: TGCGCCAGCAGTCAACTTCTAGCGGGAGCTTTCGCGAACACCGGGGAG. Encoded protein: CASSQLLAGAFANTGE. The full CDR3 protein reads CASSQLLAGAFANTGELFF.

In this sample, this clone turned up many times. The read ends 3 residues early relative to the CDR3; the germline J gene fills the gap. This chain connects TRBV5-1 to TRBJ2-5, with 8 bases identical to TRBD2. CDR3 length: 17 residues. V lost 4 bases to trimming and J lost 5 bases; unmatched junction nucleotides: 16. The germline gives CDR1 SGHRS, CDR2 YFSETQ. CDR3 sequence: CASSIAPPGTRGETQYF. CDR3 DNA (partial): TGCGCCAGCAGCATCGCGCCCCCCGGGACTAGGGGGGAGACC.

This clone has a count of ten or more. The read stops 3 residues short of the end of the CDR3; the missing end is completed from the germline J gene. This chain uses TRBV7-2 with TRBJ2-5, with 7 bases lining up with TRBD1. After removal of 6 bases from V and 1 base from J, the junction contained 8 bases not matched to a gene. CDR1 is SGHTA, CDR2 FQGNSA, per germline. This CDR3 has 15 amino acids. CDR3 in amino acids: CASSKDRIIQETQYF. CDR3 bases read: TGTGCCAGCAGTAAGGACAGGATCATCCAAGAGACC.

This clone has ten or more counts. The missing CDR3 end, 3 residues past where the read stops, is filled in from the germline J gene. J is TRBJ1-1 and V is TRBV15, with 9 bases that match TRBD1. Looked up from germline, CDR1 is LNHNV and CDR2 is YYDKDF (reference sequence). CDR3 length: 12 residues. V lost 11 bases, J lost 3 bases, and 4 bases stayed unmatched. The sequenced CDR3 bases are TGTGCCGCGGGACAGGGTTACACTGAA. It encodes CAAGQGYTE. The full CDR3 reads CAAGQGYTEAFF.

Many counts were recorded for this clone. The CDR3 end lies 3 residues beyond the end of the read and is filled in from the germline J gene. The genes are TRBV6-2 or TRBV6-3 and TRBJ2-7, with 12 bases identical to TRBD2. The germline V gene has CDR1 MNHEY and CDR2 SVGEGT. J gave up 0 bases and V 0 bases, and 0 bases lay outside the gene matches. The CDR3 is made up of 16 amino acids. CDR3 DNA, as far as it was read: TGTGCCAGCAGTTACTCGACTAGCGGGAGCTCCTACGAG. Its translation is CASSYSTSGSSYE. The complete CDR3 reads CASSYSTSGSSYEQYF.

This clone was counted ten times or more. The CDR3 DNA, read in part, is TGCGCCAGCAGCTTGGGAGCCCGGGGTCCAACTAATGAAAAA. Its protein product is CASSLGARGPTNEK. The complete CDR3 sequence is CASSLGARGPTNEKLFF. V usage is TRBV5-1 and J usage is TRBJ1-4; D not certain. The missing CDR3 end, 3 residues past where the read stops, is filled in from the germline J gene. CDR3 size: 17 residues. In germline, CDR1 is SGHRS, CDR2 YFSETQ. The ends were cut back, 0 bases at V and 0 bases at J, with 12 bases in the middle.

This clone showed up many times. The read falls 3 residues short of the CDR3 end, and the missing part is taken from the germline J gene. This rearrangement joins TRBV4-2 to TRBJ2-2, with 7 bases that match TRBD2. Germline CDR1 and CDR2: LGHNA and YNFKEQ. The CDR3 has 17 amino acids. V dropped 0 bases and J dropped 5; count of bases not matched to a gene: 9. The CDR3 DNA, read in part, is TGTGCCAGCAGCCAAGAGTGGGGGGGAGGAGGGACCGGGGAG. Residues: CASSQEWGGGGTGE. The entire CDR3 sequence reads CASSQEWGGGGTGELFF.

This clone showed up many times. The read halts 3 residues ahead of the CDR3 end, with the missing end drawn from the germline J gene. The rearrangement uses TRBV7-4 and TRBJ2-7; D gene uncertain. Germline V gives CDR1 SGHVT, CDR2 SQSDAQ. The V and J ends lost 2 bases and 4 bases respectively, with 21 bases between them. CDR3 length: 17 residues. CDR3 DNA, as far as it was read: TGTGCCAGCAGCTTAATCGCTGACACCCTGGTTAAGTACGAG. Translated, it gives CASSLIADTLVKYE. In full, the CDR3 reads CASSLIADTLVKYEQYF. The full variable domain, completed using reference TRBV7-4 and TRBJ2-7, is GAGVSQSPRYKVAKRGRDVALRCDSISGHVTLYWYRQTLGQGSEVLTYSQSDAQRDKSGRPSGRFSAERPERSVSTLKIQRTEQGDSAVYLCASSLIADTLVKYEQYFGPGTRLTVT.

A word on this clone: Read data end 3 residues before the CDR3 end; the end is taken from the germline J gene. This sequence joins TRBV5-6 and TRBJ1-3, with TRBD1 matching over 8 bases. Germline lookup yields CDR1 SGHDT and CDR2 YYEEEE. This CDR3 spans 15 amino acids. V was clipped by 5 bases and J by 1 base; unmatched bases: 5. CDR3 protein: CASSTQGASGNTIYF. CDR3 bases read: TGTGCCAGCAGTACTCAGGGGGCTTCTGGAAACACC.

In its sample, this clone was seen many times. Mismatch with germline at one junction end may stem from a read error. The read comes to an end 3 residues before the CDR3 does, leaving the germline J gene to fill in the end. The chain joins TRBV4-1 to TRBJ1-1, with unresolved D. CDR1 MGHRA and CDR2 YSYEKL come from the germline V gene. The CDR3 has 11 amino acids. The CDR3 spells CTSSRHTEAFF. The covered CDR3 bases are TGCACCAGCAGCCGGCACACTGAA.

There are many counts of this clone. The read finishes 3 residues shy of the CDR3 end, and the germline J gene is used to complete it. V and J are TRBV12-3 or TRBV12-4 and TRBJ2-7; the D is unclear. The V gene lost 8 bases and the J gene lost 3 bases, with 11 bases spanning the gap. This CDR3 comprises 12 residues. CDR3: CASSPSLYEQYF. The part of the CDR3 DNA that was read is TGTGCCAGCTCCCCGTCCCTCTACGAG.

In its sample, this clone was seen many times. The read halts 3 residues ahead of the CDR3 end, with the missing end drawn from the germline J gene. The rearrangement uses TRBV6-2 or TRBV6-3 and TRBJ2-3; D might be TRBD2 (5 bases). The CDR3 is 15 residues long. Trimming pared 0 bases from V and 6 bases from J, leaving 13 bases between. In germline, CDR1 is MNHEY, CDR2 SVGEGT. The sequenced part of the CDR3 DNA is TGTGCCAGCAGTTACTCGACTACCCGCAGGGATACG. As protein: CASSYSTTRRDT. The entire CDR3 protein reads CASSYSTTRRDTQYF.

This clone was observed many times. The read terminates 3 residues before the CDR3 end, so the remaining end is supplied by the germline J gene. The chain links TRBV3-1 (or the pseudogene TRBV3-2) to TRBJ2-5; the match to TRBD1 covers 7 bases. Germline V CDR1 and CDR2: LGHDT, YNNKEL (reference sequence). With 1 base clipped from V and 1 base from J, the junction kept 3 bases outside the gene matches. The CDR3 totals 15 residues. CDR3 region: CASSQAWTGQETQYF. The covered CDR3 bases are TGTGCCAGCAGCCAAGCCTGGACAGGCCAAGAGACC.

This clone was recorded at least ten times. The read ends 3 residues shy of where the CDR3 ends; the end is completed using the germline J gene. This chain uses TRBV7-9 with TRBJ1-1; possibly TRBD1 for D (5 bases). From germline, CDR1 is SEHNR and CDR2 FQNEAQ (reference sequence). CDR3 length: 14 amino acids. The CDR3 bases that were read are TGTGCCAGCAGCTTAGCGTCCAGGGAAGGGGAA. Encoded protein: CASSLASREGE. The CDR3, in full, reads CASSLASREGEAFF.

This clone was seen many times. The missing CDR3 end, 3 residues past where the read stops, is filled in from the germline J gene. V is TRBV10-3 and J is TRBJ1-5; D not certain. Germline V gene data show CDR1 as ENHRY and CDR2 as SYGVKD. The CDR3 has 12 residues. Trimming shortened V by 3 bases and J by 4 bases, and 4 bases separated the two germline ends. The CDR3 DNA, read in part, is TGTGCCATCAGTGAAACTAATCAGCCC. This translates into CAISETNQP. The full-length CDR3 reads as CAISETNQPQHF.

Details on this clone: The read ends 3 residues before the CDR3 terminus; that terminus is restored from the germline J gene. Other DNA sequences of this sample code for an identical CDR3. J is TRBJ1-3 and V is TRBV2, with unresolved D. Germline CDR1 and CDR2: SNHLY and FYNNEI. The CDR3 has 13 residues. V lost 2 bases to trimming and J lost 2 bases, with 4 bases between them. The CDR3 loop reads CASSETAGNTIYF. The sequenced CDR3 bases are TGTGCCAGCAGTGAAACAGCTGGAAACACC.